Shown below are 22 T cell receptor beta chains from a single sample sequenced in a study of T cell repertoires and HLA-DP antigens. Produced via immunoSEQ multiplex PCR; TCRdb's table is partial and in-frame only. This table holds roughly 110,000 clones, over 90% found once. No antigens are known for them. Sequenced: CD4+ T cells from PBMCs. These receptors all come from a woman between 18 and 29 years old in good health and CMV-seronegative.

V usage is TRBV30 and J usage is TRBJ1-1; a possible D gene is TRBD1 (5 bases). Trimming shortened V by 3 bases and J by 3 bases, and 14 bases separated the two germline ends. This CDR3 region has 14 residues. Per germline, CDR1 GTSNPN and CDR2 SVGIG (reference sequence). CDR3 in DNA: TGTGCCTGGAGCAACAGGTACCGGGACACTGAAGCTTTCTTT. This translates into CAWSNRYRDTEAFF. Supplemented by reference TRBV30 and TRBJ1-1, the full variable domain reads SQTIHQWPATLVQPVGSPLSLECTVEGTSNPNLYWYRQAAGRGLQLLFYSVGIGQISSEVPQNLSASRPQDRQFILSSKKLLLSDSGFYLCAWSNRYRDTEAFFGQGTRLTVV.

This chain joins TRBV5-4 and TRBJ2-7; the match to TRBD1 covers 8 bases. Germline V CDR1 and CDR2: SGHNT, YYREEE (reference sequence). This CDR3 has 14 amino acids. The junction had 7 bases not matched to a gene; V was cut back by 2 bases and J by 6 bases. The CDR3 here is CASSFEDRAGEQYF. The CDR3, as DNA: TGTGCCAGCAGCTTTGAGGACAGGGCAGGCGAGCAGTACTTC.

This clone was recorded once. This rearrangement joins TRBV2 to TRBJ2-2, with TRBD2 matching over 7 bases. The CDR3 covers 19 residues. Germline CDR1 reads SNHLY; CDR2 reads FYNNEI. Trimming removed 3 bases from V and 7 bases from J; junction bases left unmatched: 20. DNA of the CDR3: TGTGCCAGCAGTGACAGACCGGGTGTTCGCGGGAGCGGAAGCGGGGAGCTGTTTTTT. Encoded protein: CASSDRPGVRGSGSGELFF.

This clone was observed a handful of times. The J gene is TRBJ2-3, the V gene TRBV6-1; 9 bases match TRBD1. The CDR3 has 15 residues. CDR1 is MNHNS, CDR2 SASEGT, per germline. V lost 3 bases and J lost 6; bases outside the gene matches: 7. The CDR3 spells CASSDLGTGKDTQYF. The CDR3 DNA follows: TGTGCCAGCAGTGACCTTGGGACAGGGAAGGATACGCAGTATTTT.

The chain has TRBV28 and TRBJ1-4, with 9 bases fitting TRBD1. With 6 bases clipped from V and 8 bases from J, the junction kept 7 bases outside the gene matches. Germline loops: CDR1 MDHEN, CDR2 SYDVKM. The CDR3 is 14 amino acids. This CDR3 is CASSSQGAREKLFF. In DNA, the CDR3 is TGTGCCAGCAGCTCACAGGGGGCACGGGAAAAACTGTTTTTT.

The chain uses TRBV5-1 and TRBJ2-5; 8 positions match TRBD1. Per germline, CDR1 SGHRS and CDR2 YFSETQ. CDR3 length equals 14 residues. Trimming removed 3 bases from V and 4 bases from J; junction bases left unmatched: 5. The CDR3 sequence is CASSSGTGPETQYF. The CDR3 DNA reads TGCGCCAGCAGCTCCGGGACAGGTCCAGAGACCCAGTACTTC.

V and J are TRBV6-1 and TRBJ1-5; D possibly corresponds to TRBD1 (6 bases). The V end was cut by 0 bases, the J end by 2 bases, with 14 bases between. The CDR3 totals 17 residues. Germline V gene sequence: CDR1 MNHNS, CDR2 SASEGT. The CDR3 bases are TGTGCCAGCAGTGAAGCCGTGGTACAGGGCCGCAATCAGCCCCAGCATTTT. It yields the protein CASSEAVVQGRNQPQHF.

The chain combines TRBV4-1 with TRBJ2-5, with 11 bases that match TRBD2. Germline V gene sequence: CDR1 MGHRA, CDR2 YSYEKL. The CDR3 has 15 residues. Trimming at V came to 2 bases and at J to 7 bases, leaving 6 bases not matched to a gene. The CDR3 sequence: CASSQPLAGGGTQYF. CDR3 nucleotides: TGCGCCAGCAGCCAACCCCTAGCGGGAGGTGGGACCCAGTACTTC.

In DNA, the CDR3 is TGTGCCAGCAGTCGAGGGACAGGGAGAGATACGCAGTATTTT. This encodes CASSRGTGRDTQYF. The gene calls are TRBV27 and TRBJ2-3; 9 positions agree with TRBD1. The CDR3 is made up of 14 amino acids. Germline lookup yields CDR1 MNHEY and CDR2 SMNVEV (reference sequence). V shed 5 bases, J shed 5 bases, and the junction held 5 bases outside the gene matches.

V usage is TRBV14 and J usage is TRBJ1-4; D gene uncertain. CDR1 and CDR2 (germline): SGHDN, FVKESK. V was shortened by 3 bases and J by 8 bases, with 16 bases between the two germline ends. The length of the CDR3 is 15 residues. CDR3 in DNA: TGTGCCAGCAGCCAGGACCTCCGGGCTACAGAAAAACTGTTTTTT. Amino acids: CASSQDLRATEKLFF.

The CDR3 sequence is CASSPGTSGGSSSYNEQFF. CDR3 sequence (DNA): TGTGCCAGCAGCCCCGGGACTAGCGGGGGGTCTAGCTCCTACAATGAGCAGTTCTTC. The chain has TRBV7-9 and TRBJ2-1, with 15 bases that match TRBD2. With 5 bases clipped from V and 0 bases from J, the junction kept 8 bases outside the gene matches. This CDR3 is built from 19 residues. Germline CDR1 is SEHNR and CDR2 is FQNEAQ (reference sequence).

This clone was found many times. This chain uses TRBV6-6 with TRBJ1-3, with unresolved D. Germline CDR1 is MNHNY and CDR2 is SVGAGI (reference sequence). The CDR3 extends over 16 amino acids. V dropped 2 bases and J dropped 0 bases, with 11 bases sitting between them. The CDR3 DNA reads TGTGCCAGCAGTTACGGGTCAGTGAGCTCTGGAAACACCATATATTTT. It is translated as CASSYGSVSSGNTIYF.

The V gene is TRBV5-6, the J gene TRBJ2-7, with TRBD2 matching 8 bases. CDR3 length equals 15 residues. CDR1 SGHDT and CDR2 YYEEEE come from the germline V gene. V lost 1 base, J lost 3 bases, and 6 bases stayed unmatched. The CDR3 sequence is CASSLYAAGGYEQYF. The CDR3 DNA reads TGTGCCAGCAGCTTGTATGCCGCGGGGGGCTACGAGCAGTACTTC.

The chain has TRBV29-1 and TRBJ1-4; D possibly corresponds to TRBD1 (6 bases). V shed 4 bases and J shed 9 bases, with 18 bases lying between them. The CDR3 is 14 amino acids. Germline values: CDR1 SQVTM, CDR2 ANQGSEA. The CDR3 bases are TGCAGCGTTGGGGGGGGCCGACAGGATCAAAAACTGTTTTTT. It translates to CSVGGGRQDQKLFF.

The rearrangement joins TRBV5-1 to TRBJ2-1; 9 bases map to TRBD1. Germline-derived CDR1 and CDR2 are SGHRS and YFSETQ. V was clipped by 5 bases and J by 9 bases; unmatched bases: 6. The CDR3 is 13 residues long. The CDR3 DNA reads as TGCGCCAGCAGTATCACAGGGGGCGTTGAGCAGTTCTTC. It translates to CASSITGGVEQFF.

The rearrangement uses TRBV9 and TRBJ2-3, with unresolved D. This CDR3 has 15 residues. Germline assignment: CDR1 SGDLS and CDR2 YYNGEE. Trimming left V 0 bases short and J 3 bases short, with 11 bases between. The CDR3: CASSVASPATDTQYF. The CDR3 DNA is TGTGCCAGCAGCGTAGCTTCCCCAGCGACAGATACGCAGTATTTT.

The rearrangement joins TRBV4-1 to TRBJ1-5; weak D call: TRBD1 (5 bases). V lost 0 bases and J 3 bases, leaving 12 bases between the germline ends. Germline V CDR1 and CDR2: MGHRA, YSYEKL. The CDR3 spans 16 residues. CDR3: CASSQERQSSNQPQHF. CDR3 bases: TGCGCCAGCAGCCAAGAGAGACAGTCTTCCAATCAGCCCCAGCATTTT.

This sequence joins TRBV19 and TRBJ2-4; TRBD2 matches 10 bases. The CDR3 runs to 16 residues. With 6 bases clipped from V and 3 bases from J, the junction kept 8 bases outside the gene matches. The V gene's germline CDR1 is LNHDA and CDR2 SQIVND (reference sequence). The CDR3 coding sequence is TGTGCCAGTAGCGCTCCGGGACTAGCGAGCAAAAACATTCAGTACTTC. It encodes CASSAPGLASKNIQYF.

This CDR3 is CASSPHSGVTEAFF. The CDR3 DNA follows: TGTGCCAGCAGTCCTCACTCAGGTGTCACTGAAGCTTTCTTT. This chain connects TRBV28 to TRBJ1-1; unclear D gene. Per the germline V gene, CDR1 is MDHEN and CDR2 is SYDVKM. This CDR3 contains 14 residues. V was pared by 5 bases and J by 4 bases, with 14 bases between.

The chain joins TRBV10-2 to TRBJ1-2, with TRBD1 as a possible D gene (6 bases). Looked up from germline, CDR1 is WSHSY and CDR2 is SAAADI. The CDR3 has 15 amino acids. V was trimmed by 4 bases and J by 4 bases, leaving 16 bases between them. CDR3 in DNA: TGCGCCAGCAGTGCCGAGACAGGCTTTTCCTATGGCTACACCTTC. Translation gives CASSAETGFSYGYTF.

This rearrangement joins TRBV27 to TRBJ1-2, with D unresolved. This CDR3 spans 14 amino acids. Germline V lookup: CDR1 MNHEY, CDR2 SMNVEV (reference sequence). Trimming took 2 bases from V and 4 from J, leaving 11 bases between them. The CDR3 region is CASSLLGVGYGYTF. In nucleotides, the CDR3 is TGTGCCAGCAGTTTACTAGGAGTGGGCTATGGCTACACCTTC.

J is TRBJ2-1 and V is TRBV18; 11 nucleotides match TRBD2. The CDR3 consists of 16 residues. Looked up from germline, CDR1 is KGHSH and CDR2 is LQKENI. V lost 2 bases, J lost 6 bases, and 6 bases stayed unmatched. The DNA of the CDR3 is TGTGCCAGCTCACCATTGGTGACTAGCGGGATCAATGAGCAGTTCTTC. Encoded protein: CASSPLVTSGINEQFF.